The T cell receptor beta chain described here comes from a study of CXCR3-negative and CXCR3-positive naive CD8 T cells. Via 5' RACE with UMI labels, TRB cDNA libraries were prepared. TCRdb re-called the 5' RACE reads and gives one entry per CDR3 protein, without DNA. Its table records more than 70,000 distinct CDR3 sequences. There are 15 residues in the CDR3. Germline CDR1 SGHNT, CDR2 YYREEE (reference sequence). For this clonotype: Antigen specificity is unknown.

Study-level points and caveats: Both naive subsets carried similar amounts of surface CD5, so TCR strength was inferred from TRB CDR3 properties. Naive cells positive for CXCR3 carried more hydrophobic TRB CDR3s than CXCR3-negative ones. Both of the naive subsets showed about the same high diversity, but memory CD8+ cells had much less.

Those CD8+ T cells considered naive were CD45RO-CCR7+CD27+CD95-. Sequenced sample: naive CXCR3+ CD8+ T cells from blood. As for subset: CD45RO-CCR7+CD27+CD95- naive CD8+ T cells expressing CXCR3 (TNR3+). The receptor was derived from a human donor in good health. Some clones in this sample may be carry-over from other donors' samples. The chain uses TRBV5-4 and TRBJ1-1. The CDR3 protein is CASSLGHRINTEAFF.